The clone carrying this TCR beta chain was seen a few times. Its antigen is as yet unknown. These data originate in a study of cytomegalovirus exposure and HLA in healthy donors. The study, taken as a whole, reports: By a later analysis, the bulk of CMV-associated TCR beta chains appeared HLA-restricted.

PCR involved 60 Vbeta and 13 Jbeta primers. Repertoires were generated with immunoSEQ multiplex PCR, while TCRdb's copy carries only in-frame clones and drops some. This table holds around 140,000 clones, about three quarters found once. The CDR3 contains 13 residues. CDR1 and CDR2 (germline): SQVTM, ANQGSEA. V was trimmed by 3 bases and J by 0 bases, leaving 8 bases between them. The specimen was PBMCs. The chain is built from TRBV29-1 and TRBJ1-1, with D possibly being TRBD1 (6 bases). This TCR derives from a female donor in good health and CMV-seronegative. CDR3 protein: CSVDWGLNTEAFF. The CDR3 DNA reads TGCAGCGTTGATTGGGGGCTGAACACTGAAGCTTTCTTT.